Only a few counts were recorded for the clone carrying this TCR beta chain. Its antigen is not identified. The data originate from a study of T-cell memory formation after mild COVID-19. The wider study: TCR clusters mostly belonged to single donors. Overall study results and limits: Later expanders leaned toward CD4+, whereas clones contracting from day 15 to 85 were balanced CD4/CD8. Cross-reactive memory apparently joined, as some responding clones appeared in pre-infection memory. Of the contracting clones, CD4+ ones lay mainly in CM and EM, and CD8+ ones in EMRA.

TCRdb called the 5' RACE reads again in MiXCR, with one record for every CDR3 protein. Among 45,000 to 55,000 distinct CDR3 sequences listed, 9.3% were seen once. This sequence originates from an adult woman who had mild COVID-19 (a few samples of this study predate the infection). Cell type and time point are not known. Sequenced input: PBMCs or a T cell subset sorted from them (not recorded which).

The DNA of the CDR3 is TGCAGCGTGCCTGAGACAGCCCCGTTGTTCGGTGGCTACACCTTC. Encoded protein: CSVPETAPLFGGYTF. The chain carries TRBV29-1 and TRBJ1-2, with D possibly TRBD1 on 5 matching bases. CDR1 SQVTM and CDR2 ANQGSEA come from the germline V gene. The V end lost 6 bases, the J end lost 7 bases, and 24 bases lay between the germline ends. CDR3 length: 15 residues.